The clone carrying this T cell receptor beta chain was detected only once. Antigen specificity is unknown. These data originate in a study of blood T cells in healthy people across ages. Study-level background: Through template switching, about one barcoded beta molecule was captured per two T cells, as measured in model experiments. Findings and caveats of the study: As naive T cell percentage varied, TCR beta diversity correlated strongly with it.

The germline CDR1 and CDR2 sequences are SNHLY and FYNNEI. There are 14 residues in the CDR3. The V end was cut by 10 bases, the J end by 0 bases, with 14 bases between. A second PCR of about 7 to 12 cycles used a sample-barcoded 5' primer and a J-beta primer mix. TCRdb re-called the 5' RACE reads with MiXCR, one entry per CDR3 protein. This sample has hundreds of thousands of distinct CDR3 sequences, with under 65% found just once. The rearrangement uses TRBV2 and TRBJ2-3; perhaps TRBD2 as D (7 bases). The sequenced sample consisted of blood. This TCR was recovered from a woman aged 80 or over in good health. In DNA, the CDR3 is TGTGCCACCTGGGAGGGGGGTAGCACAGATACGCAGTATTTT. It encodes CATWEGGSTDTQYF.